The next 24 T cell receptor beta chains were all read from a single sample in a study of cytomegalovirus exposure and HLA in healthy donors. The PCR made use of 60 Vbeta and 13 Jbeta primers. TCRdb's table, derived via immunoSEQ multiplex PCR, lists solely in-frame clones and lacks some. The sample records some 85,000 clones, around 75% being singletons. The specimen sequenced was PBMCs. The receptors were gathered from a man aged 40-49 years in good health and CMV-seronegative.

The chain carries TRBV4-1 and TRBJ2-2; TRBD1 aligns across 7 bases. V gave up 2 bases and J gave up 4 bases; unmatched junction bases: 4. CDR3 length: 15 residues. Germline values: CDR1 MGHRA, CDR2 YSYEKL. CDR3 region: CASSQPTGPTGELFF. For the CDR3, the DNA is TGCGCCAGCAGCCAACCGACAGGGCCCACCGGGGAGCTGTTTTTT.

The chain has TRBV27 and TRBJ2-2, with 9 bases that match TRBD1. Germline CDR1 MNHEY, CDR2 SMNVEV (reference sequence). V shed 10 bases and J 5 bases; nucleotides not matched to a gene: 5. The length of the CDR3 is 13 residues. The CDR3 reads CATRDRETGELFF. The CDR3, as DNA: TGTGCCACCCGGGACAGGGAGACCGGGGAGCTGTTTTTT.

The V call is TRBV7-2, the J call TRBJ1-2, with 7 bases lining up with TRBD1. The ends lost 1 base at V and 2 bases at J; junction bases unmatched: 4. Germline V lookup: CDR1 SGHTA, CDR2 FQGNSA. The CDR3 loop spans 15 amino acids. The CDR3 sequence is CASSLVSQGNYGYTF. The CDR3 bases are TGTGCCAGCAGCTTAGTGTCACAGGGGAACTATGGCTACACCTTC.

The gene calls are TRBV9 and TRBJ1-6; D unresolved. Germline values: CDR1 SGDLS, CDR2 YYNGEE. The germline V and J ends were trimmed by 4 bases and 13 bases, with 12 bases remaining between them. CDR3 length equals 12 residues. The CDR3 nucleotides read TGTGCCAGCAGCCCAGACGGAGGGCCCCTCCACTTT. It is translated as CASSPDGGPLHF.

J is TRBJ2-7 and V is TRBV6-1; perhaps TRBD1 as D (5 bases). The germline V gene encodes CDR1 MNHNS and CDR2 SASEGT. The V and J ends lost 3 bases and 2 bases respectively, with 11 bases between them. The CDR3 has 14 residues. CDR3: CASSERQTPYEQYF. The CDR3 DNA reads TGTGCCAGCAGTGAGAGACAGACCCCCTACGAGCAGTACTTC.

The chain is built from TRBV14 and TRBJ2-5; weak D call: TRBD2 (7 bases). The length of the CDR3 is 19 residues. V lost 1 base to trimming and J lost 4 bases, with 25 bases between them. CDR1 SGHDN and CDR2 FVKESK come from the germline V gene. The CDR3 bases are TGTGCCAGCAGCCAAGGGGGGGGGCAGGGGCAGAGAGGAGCAGAGACCCAGTACTTC. This sequence encodes CASSQGGGQGQRGAETQYF.

In this sample, this clone turned up once. This sample also contains other DNA sequences that code for the same CDR3. J is TRBJ2-5 and V is TRBV9; possibly TRBD1 for D (6 bases). CDR1 and CDR2 (germline): SGDLS, YYNGEE. V lost 8 bases to trimming and J lost 4 bases, with 18 bases between them. CDR3 length equals 14 residues. Here the CDR3 reads CASSRRGGGETQYF. CDR3 sequence (DNA): TGTGCCAGTAGCCGTAGAGGGGGTGGAGAGACCCAGTACTTC.

The V gene is TRBV19, the J gene TRBJ2-1; 8 nucleotides align to TRBD2. Germline V gives CDR1 LNHDA, CDR2 SQIVND (reference sequence). V was pared by 6 bases and J by 8 bases, with 12 bases of the junction left unmatched. The length of the CDR3 is 15 residues. In DNA, the CDR3 is TGTGCCAGTAGCCCAGTCGATCGGGGGGGCCATGAGCAGTTCTTC. Protein: CASSPVDRGGHEQFF. The full variable domain, its missing parts supplied by reference TRBV19 and TRBJ2-1, is DGGITQSPKYLFRKEGQNVTLSCEQNLNHDAMYWYRQDPGQGLRLIYYSQIVNDFQKGDIAEGYSVSREKKESFPLTVTSAQKNPTAFYLCASSPVDRGGHEQFFGPGTRLTVL.

This sequence joins TRBV28 and TRBJ2-6; D is ambiguous. This CDR3 is 13 amino acids long. V gave up 3 bases and J gave up 4 bases, with 4 bases separating them. From germline, CDR1 is MDHEN and CDR2 SYDVKM. The CDR3 reads CASSLTGANVLTF. Written as DNA, the CDR3 is TGTGCCAGCAGTTTGACAGGGGCCAACGTCCTGACTTTC.

The chain is built from TRBV2 and TRBJ1-3, with D unclear. The CDR3 spans 15 residues. Germline CDR1 reads SNHLY; CDR2 reads FYNNEI. V lost 1 base and J 4 bases, leaving 11 bases between the germline ends. The CDR3 reads CASSEEGGTGNTIYF. For the CDR3, the DNA is TGTGCCAGCAGTGAAGAGGGAGGTACAGGAAACACCATATATTTT.

This rearrangement joins TRBV21-1 to TRBJ1-1; the table's D call, TRBD1, has no DNA check behind it. TRBV21-1 is a pseudogene. The CDR3 spans 12 residues. DNA for the CDR3: TGTGCCAGCAGAAAGAAGACAGGGTTTGCTTTCTTT. It yields the protein CASRKKTGFAFF.

The genes are TRBV10-2 and TRBJ1-1; 8 nucleotides match TRBD1. Germline CDR1 and CDR2: WSHSY and SAAADI. Unmatched junction bases numbered 6, after V lost 5 bases and J lost 4 bases. The CDR3 covers 14 residues. Written as DNA, the CDR3 is TGCGCCAGCAGTCGACAGGGGTTCGGCACTGAAGCTTTCTTT. Translating it yields CASSRQGFGTEAFF.

Regarding this clone: This sample includes further DNA sequences coding for the same CDR3. The rearrangement joins TRBV29-1 to TRBJ1-2, with 8 bases fitting TRBD1. The CDR3 is 15 amino acids. V shed 6 bases, J shed 0 bases, and the junction held 9 bases outside the gene matches. Germline assignment: CDR1 SQVTM and CDR2 ANQGSEA. CDR3 residues: CSVEPGQETNYGYTF. Here the CDR3 DNA reads TGCAGCGTAGAACCGGGACAGGAGACTAACTATGGCTACACCTTC.

The CDR3 here is CASSVYGTNGYTF. CDR3 coding DNA: TGTGCCAGCAGCGTATACGGGACAAATGGCTACACCTTC. The chain recombines TRBV9 with TRBJ1-2; tentative D call: TRBD1 (6 bases). From germline, CDR1 is SGDLS and CDR2 YYNGEE. The CDR3 has 13 amino acids. V lost 1 base, J lost 6 bases, and 10 bases lay in between. The full variable domain, in which reference TRBV9 and TRBJ1-2 provide the parts outside the CDR3, is DSGVTQTPKHLITATGQRVTLRCSPRSGDLSVYWYQQSLDQGLQFLIQYYNGEERAKGNILERFSAQQFPDLHSELNLSSLELGDSALYFCASSVYGTNGYTFGSGTRLTVV.

This clone was counted a single time. This chain links TRBV4-3 with TRBJ1-2; D is perhaps TRBD1 (5 bases). The CDR3 is 16 amino acids. Germline V gene data show CDR1 as LGHNA and CDR2 as YSLEER. Trimming stripped 6 bases from V and 2 bases from J, with 19 bases between. This chain's CDR3 is CASSPRYGHRNYGYTF. CDR3 nucleotides: TGCGCCAGCAGTCCCCGATACGGACATCGGAACTATGGCTACACCTTC.

This sequence joins TRBV7-6 and TRBJ2-7; no clear D gene. The CDR3 has 15 amino acids. Trimming took off 5 bases at V and 2 bases at J, with 16 bases between the two ends. From germline, CDR1 is SGHVS and CDR2 FNYEAQ. This CDR3 reads CASSPEVRGAYEQYF. The CDR3 bases are TGTGCCAGCAGCCCAGAAGTAAGAGGTGCCTACGAGCAGTACTTC.

The chain joins TRBV4-1 to TRBJ2-5; tentatively, D is TRBD2 (5 bases). Germline loops: CDR1 MGHRA, CDR2 YSYEKL. The germline V and J ends were trimmed by 6 bases and 5 bases, with 13 bases remaining between them. CDR3 length: 13 amino acids. CDR3 nucleotides: TGCGCCAGCAGACATCCCGGGGTGGAGACCCAGTACTTC. This translates into CASRHPGVETQYF.

This clone was found a few times. This rearrangement joins TRBV9 to TRBJ2-7; 10 bases are shared with TRBD1. With V trimmed by 2 bases and J by 5 bases, 4 bases remained unmatched. Germline CDR1 SGDLS, CDR2 YYNGEE. This CDR3 contains 14 residues. CDR3 residues: CASSVRDRGNEQYF. The CDR3 bases are TGTGCCAGCAGCGTTCGGGACAGGGGAAACGAGCAGTACTTC. The full variable domain, in which reference TRBV9 and TRBJ2-7 provide the parts outside the CDR3, is DSGVTQTPKHLITATGQRVTLRCSPRSGDLSVYWYQQSLDQGLQFLIQYYNGEERAKGNILERFSAQQFPDLHSELNLSSLELGDSALYFCASSVRDRGNEQYFGPGTRLTVT.

The rearrangement joins TRBV4-3 to TRBJ2-7; D is perhaps TRBD2 (6 bases). Germline CDR1 and CDR2: LGHNA and YSLEER. CDR3 length: 13 residues. The V and J ends lost 2 bases and 10 bases respectively, with 15 bases between them. The CDR3 nucleotides read TGCGCCAGCAGCCAAATAGGAGGGGTAGCCCAGTACTTC. Protein sequence: CASSQIGGVAQYF.

The chain is built from TRBV19 and TRBJ2-3; no reliable D call. Between the trimmed V and J ends, which lost 5 bases and 2 bases, there was a span of 11 bases. The CDR3 runs to 14 residues. Germline V gene sequence: CDR1 LNHDA, CDR2 SQIVND (reference sequence). CDR3 amino acids: CASSARLDTDTQYF. The CDR3 DNA sequence: TGTGCCAGTAGTGCTAGACTGGACACAGATACGCAGTATTTT.

This rearrangement joins TRBV5-5 to TRBJ2-5; 9 nucleotides agree with TRBD1. J lost 5 bases, V lost 5 bases, and 7 bases had no gene match. This CDR3 is 14 amino acids long. The germline gives CDR1 SGHKS, CDR2 YYEKEE (reference sequence). CDR3 protein: CASRHTGGRETQYF. The CDR3 nucleotides read TGTGCCAGCAGGCATACAGGGGGCCGGGAGACCCAGTACTTC.

The chain couples TRBV5-5 to TRBJ1-2, with a possible D match to TRBD1 (5 bases). Germline CDR1 SGHKS, CDR2 YYEKEE (reference sequence). This CDR3 is built from 15 residues. V lost 1 base to trimming and J lost 0 bases, with 10 bases between them. CDR3 nucleotide sequence: TGTGCCAGCAGCTTGAGACAGCACGCTAACTATGGCTACACCTTC. This translates into CASSLRQHANYGYTF.

V gene TRBV27 combines with J gene TRBJ2-3; TRBD1 agrees at 8 bases. This CDR3 is built from 16 residues. With V trimmed by 3 bases and J by 4 bases, 9 bases remained unmatched. Germline V gene sequence: CDR1 MNHEY, CDR2 SMNVEV (reference sequence). The CDR3 is CASSFGRGRPADTQYF. In DNA, the CDR3 is TGTGCCAGCAGTTTTGGCAGGGGGCGCCCCGCAGATACGCAGTATTTT.

This chain uses TRBV30 with TRBJ1-2; 7 bases line up with TRBD1. The CDR3 loop spans 13 amino acids. Germline V gene lookup returns CDR1 GTSNPN and CDR2 SVGIG (reference sequence). The V and J ends lost 1 base and 4 bases, in that order; junction bases with no gene match: 3. The DNA of the CDR3 is TGTGCCTGGAGTGGGGACAGAGGCTATGGCTACACCTTC. Its protein product is CAWSGDRGYGYTF.